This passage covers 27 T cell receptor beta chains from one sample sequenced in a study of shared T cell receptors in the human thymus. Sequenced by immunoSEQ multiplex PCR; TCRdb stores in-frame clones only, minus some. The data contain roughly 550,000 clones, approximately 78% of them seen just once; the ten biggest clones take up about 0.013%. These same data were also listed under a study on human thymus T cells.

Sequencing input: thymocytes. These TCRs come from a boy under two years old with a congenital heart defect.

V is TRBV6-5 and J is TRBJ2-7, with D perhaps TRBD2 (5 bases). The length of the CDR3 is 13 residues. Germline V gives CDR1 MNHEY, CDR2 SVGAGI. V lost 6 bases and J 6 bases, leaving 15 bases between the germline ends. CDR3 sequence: CASSHDYPGEQYF. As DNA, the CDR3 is TGTGCCAGCAGCCACGACTATCCGGGCGAGCAGTACTTC.

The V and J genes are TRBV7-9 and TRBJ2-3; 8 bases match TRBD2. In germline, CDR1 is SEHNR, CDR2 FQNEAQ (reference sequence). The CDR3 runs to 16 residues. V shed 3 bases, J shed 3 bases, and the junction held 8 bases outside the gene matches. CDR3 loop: CASSLESGRMTDTQYF. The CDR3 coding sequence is TGTGCCAGCAGCTTGGAAAGCGGGAGAATGACAGATACGCAGTATTTT.

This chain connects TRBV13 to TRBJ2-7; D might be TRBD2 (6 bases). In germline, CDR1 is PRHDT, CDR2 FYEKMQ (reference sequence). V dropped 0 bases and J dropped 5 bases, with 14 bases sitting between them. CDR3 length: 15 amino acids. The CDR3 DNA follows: TGTGCCAGCAGCTTAGGCAGGAGGGTTGAGGACGAGCAGTACTTC. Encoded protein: CASSLGRRVEDEQYF.

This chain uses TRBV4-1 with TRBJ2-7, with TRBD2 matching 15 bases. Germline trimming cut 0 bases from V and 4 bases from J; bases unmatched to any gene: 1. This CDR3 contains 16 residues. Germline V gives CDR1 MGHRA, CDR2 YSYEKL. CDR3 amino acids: CASSQDGTSGRYEQYF. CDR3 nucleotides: TGCGCCAGCAGCCAAGATGGGACTAGCGGGAGGTACGAGCAGTACTTC.

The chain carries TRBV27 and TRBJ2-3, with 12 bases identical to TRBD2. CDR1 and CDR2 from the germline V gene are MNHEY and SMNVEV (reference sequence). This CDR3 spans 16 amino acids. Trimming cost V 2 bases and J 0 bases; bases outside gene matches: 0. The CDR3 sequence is CASSLGTSGSTDTQYF. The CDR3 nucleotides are TGTGCCAGCAGTTTAGGGACTAGCGGGAGCACAGATACGCAGTATTTT.

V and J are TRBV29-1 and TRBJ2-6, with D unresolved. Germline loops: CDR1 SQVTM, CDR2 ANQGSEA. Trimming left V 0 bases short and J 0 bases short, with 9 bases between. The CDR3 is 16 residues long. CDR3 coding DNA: TGCAGCGTTGAAGAACAGTCCTTCTCTGGGGCCAACGTCCTGACTTTC. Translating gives CSVEEQSFSGANVLTF.

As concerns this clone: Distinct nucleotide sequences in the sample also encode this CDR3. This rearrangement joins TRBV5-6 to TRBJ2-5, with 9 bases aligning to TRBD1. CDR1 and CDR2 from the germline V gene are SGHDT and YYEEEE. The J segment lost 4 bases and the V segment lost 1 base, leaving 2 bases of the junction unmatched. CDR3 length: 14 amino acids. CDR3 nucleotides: TGTGCCAGCAGCTTGAGGGACAGGGTAGAGACCCAGTACTTC. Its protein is CASSLRDRVETQYF.

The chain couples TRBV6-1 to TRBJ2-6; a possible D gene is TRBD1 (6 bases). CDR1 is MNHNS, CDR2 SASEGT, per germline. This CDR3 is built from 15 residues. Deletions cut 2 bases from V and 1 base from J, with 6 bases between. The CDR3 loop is CASSEQGSGANVLTF. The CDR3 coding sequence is TGTGCCAGCAGTGAACAGGGGTCTGGGGCCAACGTCCTGACTTTC.

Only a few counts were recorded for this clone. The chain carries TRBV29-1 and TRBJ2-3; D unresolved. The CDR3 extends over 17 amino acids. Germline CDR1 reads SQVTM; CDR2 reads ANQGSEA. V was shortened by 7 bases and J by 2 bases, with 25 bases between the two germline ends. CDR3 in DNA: TGCAGCGCCGCGAGCCCTGTAGCCCGCCCGAACACAGATACGCAGTATTTT. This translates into CSAASPVARPNTDTQYF.

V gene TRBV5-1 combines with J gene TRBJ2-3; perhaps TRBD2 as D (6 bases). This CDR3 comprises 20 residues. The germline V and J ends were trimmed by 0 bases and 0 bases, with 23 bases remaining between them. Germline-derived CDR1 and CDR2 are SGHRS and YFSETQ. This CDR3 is CASSLASSEARSNSTDTQYF. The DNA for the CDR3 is TGCGCCAGCAGCTTGGCGTCTAGCGAGGCACGGAGCAATAGCACAGATACGCAGTATTTT.

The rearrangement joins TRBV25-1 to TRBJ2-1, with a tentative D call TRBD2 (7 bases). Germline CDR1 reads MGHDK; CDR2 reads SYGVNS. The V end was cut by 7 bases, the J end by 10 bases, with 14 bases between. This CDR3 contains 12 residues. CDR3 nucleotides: TGTGCCAGCACCGAGGGGGGGGACGAGCAGTTCTTC. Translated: CASTEGGDEQFF.

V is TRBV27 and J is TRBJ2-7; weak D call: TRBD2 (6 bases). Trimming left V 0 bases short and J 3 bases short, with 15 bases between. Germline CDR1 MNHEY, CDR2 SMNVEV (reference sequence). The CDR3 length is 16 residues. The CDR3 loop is CASSLSQPRGSYEQYF. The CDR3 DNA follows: TGTGCCAGCAGTTTATCCCAACCTCGGGGGAGCTACGAGCAGTACTTC.

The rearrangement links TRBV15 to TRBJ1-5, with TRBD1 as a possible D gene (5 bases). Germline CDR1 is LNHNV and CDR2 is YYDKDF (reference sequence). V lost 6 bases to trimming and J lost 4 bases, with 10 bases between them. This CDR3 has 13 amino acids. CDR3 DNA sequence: TGTGCCACCAGGGCGGGGGATAATCAGCCCCAGCATTTT. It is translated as CATRAGDNQPQHF.

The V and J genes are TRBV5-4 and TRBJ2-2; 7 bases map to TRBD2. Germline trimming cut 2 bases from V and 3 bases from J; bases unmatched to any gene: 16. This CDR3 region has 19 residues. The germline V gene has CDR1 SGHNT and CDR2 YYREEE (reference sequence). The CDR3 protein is CASSFGAKQGGYDTGELFF. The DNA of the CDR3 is TGTGCCAGCAGCTTTGGGGCCAAGCAGGGAGGGTATGACACCGGGGAGCTGTTTTTT.

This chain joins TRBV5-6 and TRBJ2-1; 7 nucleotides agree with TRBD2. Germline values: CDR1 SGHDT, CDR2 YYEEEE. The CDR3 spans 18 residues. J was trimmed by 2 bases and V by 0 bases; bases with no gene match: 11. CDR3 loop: CASSLAYPAGEAYNEQFF. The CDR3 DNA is TGTGCCAGCAGCTTGGCTTATCCCGCGGGAGAGGCCTACAATGAGCAGTTCTTC.

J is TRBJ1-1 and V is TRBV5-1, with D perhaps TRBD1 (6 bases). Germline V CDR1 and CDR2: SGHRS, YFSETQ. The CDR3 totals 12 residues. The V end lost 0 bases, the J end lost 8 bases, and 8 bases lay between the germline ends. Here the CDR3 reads CASSLAGEEAFF. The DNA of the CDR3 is TGCGCCAGCAGCTTGGCAGGGGAAGAAGCTTTCTTT. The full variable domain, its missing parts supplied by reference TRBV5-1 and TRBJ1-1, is KAGVTQTPRYLIKTRGQQVTLSCSPISGHRSVSWYQQTPGQGLQFLFEYFSETQRNKGNFPGRFSGRQFSNSRSEMNVSTLELGDSALYLCASSLAGEEAFFGQGTRLTVV.

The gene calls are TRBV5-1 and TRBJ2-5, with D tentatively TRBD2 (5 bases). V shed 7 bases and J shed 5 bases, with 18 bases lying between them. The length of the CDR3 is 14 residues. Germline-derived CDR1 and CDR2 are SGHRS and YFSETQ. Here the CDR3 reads CASRPGGRWETQYF. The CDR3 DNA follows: TGCGCCAGCCGTCCTGGAGGCAGATGGGAGACCCAGTACTTC.

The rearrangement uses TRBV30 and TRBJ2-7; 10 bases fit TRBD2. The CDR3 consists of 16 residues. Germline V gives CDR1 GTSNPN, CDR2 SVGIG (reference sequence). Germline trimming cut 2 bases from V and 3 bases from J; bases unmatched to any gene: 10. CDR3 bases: TGTGCCTGGAGTTTGTTAGCGGGAGGTGAGGTCTACGAGCAGTACTTC. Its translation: CAWSLLAGGEVYEQYF.

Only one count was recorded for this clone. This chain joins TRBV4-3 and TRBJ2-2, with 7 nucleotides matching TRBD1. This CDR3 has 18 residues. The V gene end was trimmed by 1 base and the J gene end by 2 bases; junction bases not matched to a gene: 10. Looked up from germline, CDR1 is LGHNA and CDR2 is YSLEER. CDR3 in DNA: TGCGCCAGCAGCCAAGTTATGTTAAGGGGGCGAAACACCGGGGAGCTGTTTTTT. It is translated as CASSQVMLRGRNTGELFF.

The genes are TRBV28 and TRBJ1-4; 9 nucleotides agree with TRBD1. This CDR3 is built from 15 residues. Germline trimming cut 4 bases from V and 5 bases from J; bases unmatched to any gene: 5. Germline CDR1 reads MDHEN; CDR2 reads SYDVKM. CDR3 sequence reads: CASSYPGTGNEKLFF. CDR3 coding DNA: TGTGCCAGCAGTTACCCCGGGACAGGGAATGAAAAACTGTTTTTT.

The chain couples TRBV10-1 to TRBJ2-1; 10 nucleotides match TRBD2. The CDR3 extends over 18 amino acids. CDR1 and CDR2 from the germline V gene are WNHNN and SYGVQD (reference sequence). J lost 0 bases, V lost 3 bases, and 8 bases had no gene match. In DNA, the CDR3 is TGCGCCAGCAGTGATAGGGTAGCGGGAGGTTCCTCCTACAATGAGCAGTTCTTC. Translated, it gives CASSDRVAGGSSYNEQFF.

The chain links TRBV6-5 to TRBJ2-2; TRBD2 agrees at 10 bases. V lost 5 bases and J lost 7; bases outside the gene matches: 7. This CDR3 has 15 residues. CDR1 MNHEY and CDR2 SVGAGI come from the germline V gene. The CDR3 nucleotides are TGTGCCAGCAGTGGGACTAGCGCGATAGACGGGGAGCTGTTTTTT. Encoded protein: CASSGTSAIDGELFF.

The CDR3 spells CASSLGTGPPYEQYF. The CDR3 nucleotides are TGTGCCAGCAGCTTAGGGACAGGACCCCCCTACGAGCAGTACTTC. The V call is TRBV11-2, the J call TRBJ2-7, with 7 bases lining up with TRBD1. Germline CDR1 reads SGHAT; CDR2 reads FQNNGV. The CDR3 has 15 residues. Trimming took 1 base from V and 2 from J; bases not matched to a gene: 5.

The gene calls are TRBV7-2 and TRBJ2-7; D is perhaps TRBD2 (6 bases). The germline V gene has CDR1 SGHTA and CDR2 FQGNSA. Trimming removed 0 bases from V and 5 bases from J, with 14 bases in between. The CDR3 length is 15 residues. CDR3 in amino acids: CASSLAPVEGHEQYF. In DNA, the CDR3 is TGTGCCAGCAGCTTAGCGCCAGTGGAGGGGCACGAGCAGTACTTC.

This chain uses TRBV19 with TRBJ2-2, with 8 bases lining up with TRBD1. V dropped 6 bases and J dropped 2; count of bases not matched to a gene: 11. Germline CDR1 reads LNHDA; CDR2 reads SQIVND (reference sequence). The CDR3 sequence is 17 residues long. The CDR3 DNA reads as TGTGCCAGTAGCTACCTGCGACAGGGGAGAAACACCGGGGAGCTGTTTTTT. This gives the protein CASSYLRQGRNTGELFF.

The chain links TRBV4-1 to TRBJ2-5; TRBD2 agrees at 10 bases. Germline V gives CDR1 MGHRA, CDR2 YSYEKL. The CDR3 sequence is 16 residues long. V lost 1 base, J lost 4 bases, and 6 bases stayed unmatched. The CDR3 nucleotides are TGCGCCAGCAGCCAAGGGGCTAGCGGGAGTAGAGAGACCCAGTACTTC. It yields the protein CASSQGASGSRETQYF.

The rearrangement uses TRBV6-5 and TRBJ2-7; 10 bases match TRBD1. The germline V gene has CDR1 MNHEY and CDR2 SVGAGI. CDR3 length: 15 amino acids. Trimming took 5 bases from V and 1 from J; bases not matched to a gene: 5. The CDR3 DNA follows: TGTGCCAGCAGTAGAGGGACAGGGGAGTCCTACGAGCAGTACTTC. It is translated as CASSRGTGESYEQYF.